This TCR beta chain derives from a study of blood T cell repertoires in COVID-19 (dated by TCRdb to between 2020 and 2021). Describing the broader study: The collaborator samples originated in the United States, Italy and Spain and spanned the acute and convalescent phases of COVID-19. The material from the prospective study consisted of cDNA or gDNA derived from T cells, B-cell-depleted T cells, or PBMCs. Deeply sampled blood TCRbeta repertoires from subjects exposed to, actively infected with, or recovered from COVID-19 were included in the dataset. The repertoires were released in a freely available public database intended as a resource for research on the immune response to SARS-CoV-2. Samples came from the ongoing ImmuneRACE study (first 160 participants) plus 1,254 subjects from 6 global collaborators. Sample metadata almost always included a de-identified subject ID, COVID-19 status, age in years and sex. Where available, HLA class I and class II types were obtained from metadata supplied by the sample provider rather than from assay-based typing. Study-level results and caveats: How much clinical and demographic metadata was included differed by source and by participant, and the metadata was provided uncurated.

Remarks on this clone: Its target antigen remains unknown. Base qualities were left out, and no much larger clone turns up one base away.

The immunoSEQ Assay, a bias-controlled multiplex PCR, was used to amplify TCRbeta CDR3 regions from genomic DNA. Regarding the original processing steps: The number of nucleated cells in each sample was estimated by amplification of reference gene primers within the assay. Sequence reads were collapsed and filtered to measure the absolute abundance of every unique TCRbeta CDR3 rearrangement. For each sample, productive Simpson clonality was calculated as the square root of Simpson's diversity index across productive rearrangements. Imported from immuneACCESS, the table was reduced by TCRdb to in-frame sequences with V and J called. These copies leave out some clones; in studies compared against another copy, an unresolved V gene accounts for under half, and the cause of the remainder is not known. D and trimming were read from the DNA, whereas the V and J calls and clone size are those reported in that table. Present in this sample are about 230,000 clones, over 65% of which were seen just once. Roughly 2.7% of the sample is in the top ten clones.

Whole blood was collected in K2EDTA tubes by collaborating institutions according to the institutions' own protocols. For TCRbeta analysis, collaborator samples were shipped as frozen whole blood, as isolated PBMCs, or as DNA extracted from either sample type. Taken from the germline V gene (reference sequence), the CDR1 and CDR2 loops are GTSNPN and SVGIG. Cut back by 2 bases and 0 bases, the V and J ends lie 5 bases apart. From the cysteine up to the phenylalanine, the CDR3 has a length of 13 residues. Only CDR3 DNA is held: 39 bases, read in frame from base 1. Specimen: peripheral blood. The receptor was derived from a woman aged 70 to 79 with active or convalescent COVID-19. The chain couples TRBV30 to TRBJ1-5; no confident D gene assignment can be made. The CDR3 protein: CAWSPDSNQPQHF. The DNA sequence is given as TGTGCCTGGAGTCCAGATAGCAATCAGCCCCAGCATTTT.